This TCR beta chain was observed in a study of T-cell memory formation after mild COVID-19. The germline gives CDR1 GTSNPN, CDR2 SVGIG (reference sequence). V was cut by 4 bases and J by 2 bases, with 9 bases left in between. This CDR3 is 12 amino acids long. This clonotype has just a few counts. TCRdb itself ran the 5' RACE reads through MiXCR, one entry per CDR3 protein. The top ten hold 20% to 25% of the sample, which has 400,000 to 500,000 distinct CDR3 sequences, approximately 18% seen once. Sequenced: PBMCs or a T cell subset sorted from them (not recorded which). This sequence was found in a man aged 18 to 35 who had mild COVID-19 (a few samples of this study predate the infection). Cell type and time point are not known. The rearrangement joins TRBV30 to TRBJ2-7; D perhaps matches TRBD1 (7 bases). This CDR3 reads CAWTGGPYEQYF. CDR3 sequence (DNA): TGTGCCTGGACAGGGGGGCCCTACGAGCAGTACTTC.